The 17 T cell receptor beta chains reported below all come from one sample, sequenced in a study of CD8 T cells in Susac syndrome. An input of roughly 0.5 to 1 ug of RNA was subjected to reverse transcription using random hexamers. TCRdb re-called the immunoSEQ multiplex PCR reads with MiXCR, one entry per CDR3 protein. The table shows over 95,000 distinct CDR3 sequences, with 85% to 95% occurring only once. The sample taken for sequencing was CD8+ T cells from PBMCs. These receptor sequences come from a human donor in good health.

There are a few counts of this clonotype. This chain uses TRBV19 with TRBJ2-7; possibly TRBD2 for D (6 bases). V was trimmed by 5 bases and J by 2 bases, leaving 13 bases between them. Germline V gene lookup returns CDR1 LNHDA and CDR2 SQIVND (reference sequence). The CDR3 runs to 14 residues. CDR3 nucleotide sequence: TGTGCCAGTAGTCCAGGGACTGGAACCTACGAGCAGTACTTC. The encoded protein is CASSPGTGTYEQYF.

The rearrangement uses TRBV7-2 and TRBJ2-7; D remains ambiguous. The germline V gene encodes CDR1 SGHTA and CDR2 FQGNSA. The V and J ends lost 0 bases and 5 bases respectively, with 14 bases between them. The CDR3 has 15 residues. The CDR3 spells CASSLAGRPVDEQYF. CDR3 DNA: TGTGCCAGCAGCTTAGCTGGCAGGCCCGTGGACGAGCAGTACTTC.

The chain has TRBV20-1 and TRBJ2-7; 10 bases match TRBD2. With 6 bases clipped from V and 4 bases from J, the junction kept 9 bases outside the gene matches. Germline V gives CDR1 DFQATT, CDR2 SNEGSKA (reference sequence). The CDR3 extends over 14 amino acids. CDR3 residues: CSAVYGLAVYEQYF. The CDR3 DNA reads TGCAGTGCGGTATACGGACTAGCGGTGTACGAGCAGTACTTC.

The CDR3 here is CSASVFTRTSSNTQYF. In nucleotides, the CDR3 is TGCAGTGCTAGCGTTTTTACTCGGACTAGTTCAAATACGCAGTATTTT. V gene TRBV20-1 combines with J gene TRBJ2-3; TRBD2 agrees at 7 bases. This CDR3 has 16 residues. CDR1 is DFQATT and CDR2 is SNEGSKA in the germline V gene (reference sequence). The J segment lost 7 bases and the V segment lost 3 bases, leaving 16 bases of the junction unmatched.

This clonotype has just one count. V is TRBV27 and J is TRBJ1-5; D gene uncertain. This CDR3 comprises 13 residues. In germline, CDR1 is MNHEY, CDR2 SMNVEV (reference sequence). The germline V and J ends were trimmed by 3 bases and 5 bases, with 8 bases remaining between them. The CDR3 region is CASSFQIYQPQHF. The CDR3 DNA is TGTGCCAGCAGTTTTCAGATTTATCAGCCCCAGCATTTT.

The sample holds one count of this clonotype. The chain couples TRBV30 to TRBJ1-1; 8 bases fit TRBD1. CDR3 length: 16 residues. After removal of 8 bases from V and 0 bases from J, the junction contained 14 bases not matched to a gene. Per the germline V gene, CDR1 is GTSNPN and CDR2 is SVGIG (reference sequence). The CDR3 nucleotides read TGTGCCACATACCGGGACAGGCCATACATGAACACTGAAGCTTTCTTT. Encoded protein: CATYRDRPYMNTEAFF.

The V call is TRBV7-9, the J call TRBJ1-1; maybe TRBD1 (6 bases). CDR3 size: 15 residues. V lost 7 bases and J 4 bases, leaving 19 bases between the germline ends. CDR1 SEHNR and CDR2 FQNEAQ come from the germline V gene (reference sequence). CDR3 loop: CASTSAGGRGTEAFF. The CDR3 coding sequence is TGTGCCAGCACCTCGGCGGGGGGCCGGGGCACTGAAGCTTTCTTT.

The CDR3 reads CASSTTATNEKLFF. Written as DNA, the CDR3 is TGTGCCAGCTCCACGACAGCAACTAATGAAAAACTGTTTTTT. The chain uses TRBV18 and TRBJ1-4; the D gene is possibly TRBD1 (5 bases). V lost 6 bases and J 0 bases, leaving 8 bases between the germline ends. The CDR3 consists of 14 residues. Germline V gene sequence: CDR1 KGHSH, CDR2 LQKENI.

The chain has TRBV12-3 or TRBV12-4 and TRBJ1-5; 9 bases are shared with TRBD1. The CDR3 is made up of 13 amino acids. J was trimmed by 4 bases and V by 6 bases; bases with no gene match: 1. CDR3: CASRGTGNQPQHF. The CDR3 nucleotides are TGTGCCAGCAGGGGGACAGGGAATCAGCCCCAGCATTTT.

CDR3 in DNA: TGTGCCAGCAGCTGGGAACAGGGGGCTCAGGAGACCCAGTACTTC. It specifies CASSWEQGAQETQYF. V and J are TRBV5-6 and TRBJ2-5; 9 bases agree with TRBD1. After removal of 3 bases from V and 5 bases from J, the junction contained 8 bases not matched to a gene. Germline V gene sequence: CDR1 SGHDT, CDR2 YYEEEE. The CDR3 sequence is 15 residues long.

V is TRBV4-3 and J is TRBJ1-1; unclear D gene. The V and J ends lost 1 base and 4 bases respectively, with 13 bases between them. Germline values: CDR1 LGHNA, CDR2 YSLEER. CDR3 length: 15 residues. The CDR3 sequence is CASSQVYRRRTEAFF. CDR3 nucleotides: TGCGCCAGCAGCCAAGTTTACAGAAGGCGCACTGAAGCTTTCTTT.

The rearrangement links TRBV7-3 to TRBJ1-2; tentatively, D is TRBD1 (6 bases). Trimming took off 5 bases at V and 7 bases at J, with 14 bases between the two ends. The CDR3 consists of 13 residues. CDR1 and CDR2 (germline): SGHTA, FQGTGA. In DNA, the CDR3 is TGTGCCAGCAGCCCTCAAGGGGGAGGTGGCTACACCTTC. Its translation: CASSPQGGGGYTF.

This chain links TRBV10-3 with TRBJ1-1; weak D call: TRBD1 (5 bases). Trimming removed 8 bases at V and 1 base at J, with 11 bases between. CDR3 length: 13 residues. CDR1 is ENHRY, CDR2 SYGVKD, per germline. This CDR3 is CAILGERNTEAFF. CDR3 nucleotides: TGTGCCATCTTGGGGGAGCGGAACACTGAAGCTTTCTTT.

This clonotype was observed a single time. This rearrangement joins TRBV4-3 to TRBJ2-2, with TRBD1 matching 7 bases. V shed 1 base and J 5 bases; nucleotides not matched to a gene: 10. CDR1 and CDR2 (germline): LGHNA, YSLEER. This CDR3 contains 17 residues. This chain's CDR3 is CASSQVMTGFGTGELFF. In DNA form, the CDR3 reads TGCGCCAGCAGCCAAGTGATGACAGGGTTCGGGACCGGGGAGCTGTTTTTT.

This chain links TRBV6-4 with TRBJ2-2; D is possibly TRBD2 (6 bases). Germline V CDR1 and CDR2: MRHNA, SNTAGT. The length of the CDR3 is 17 residues. V was trimmed by 4 bases and J by 0 bases, leaving 15 bases between them. Written as DNA, the CDR3 is TGTGCCAGCAGTGTGACTGGTAGCGGAGCGAACACCGGGGAGCTGTTTTTT. Its translation: CASSVTGSGANTGELFF.

This clonotype occurred a few times. The chain is built from TRBV7-8 and TRBJ2-7; D gene unclear. This CDR3 has 14 residues. The germline V and J ends were trimmed by 4 bases and 3 bases, with 13 bases remaining between them. Germline V CDR1 and CDR2: SGHVS, FQNEAQ. The CDR3 loop reads CASSSGPGGYEQYF. DNA of the CDR3: TGTGCCAGCAGCTCTGGGCCGGGTGGCTACGAGCAGTACTTC.

This chain connects TRBV29-1 to TRBJ2-7, with D uncertain. This CDR3 is built from 12 residues. CDR1 and CDR2 from the germline V gene are SQVTM and ANQGSEA. The V gene lost 4 bases and the J gene lost 0 bases, with 7 bases spanning the gap. The CDR3 nucleotides read TGCAGCGTTGGGACCAACTCCTACGAGCAGTACTTC. Its protein is CSVGTNSYEQYF.